This T cell receptor (beta chain) comes out of a study of human T cells and chemical hapten exposure. Study at large: The study sensitized with 2% DPC on an approximately 2 cm by approximately 2 cm patch of upper inner arm skin. General observations from the study: TCRs above 1 in 1000 frequency did not change with DPC sensitization.

This CDR3 spans 13 amino acids. Trimming stripped 4 bases from V and 0 bases from J, with 9 bases between. Germline V gives CDR1 DFQATT, CDR2 SNEGSKA (reference sequence). The time point denotes: patch test 1, 2 weeks after DPC sensitization. Treatment reported: therapeutic diphenylcyclopropenone sensitization with weekly scalp DPC. Original processing notes: Samples held a median of approximately 96,000 TCRs, range roughly 23,224–750,000. TCRdb called the RACE reads again in MiXCR, with one record for every CDR3 protein. TCRdb, not the authors, supplied the V and J calls. The repertoire includes 75,000 to 100,000 distinct CDR3 sequences, 9.5% to 15% of them detected once, and roughly 2.1% sits in the top ten. About this clonotype: What it recognizes is unknown.

The specimen was whole blood, collected in connection with sensitization to the hapten diphenylcyclopropenone (DPC). The chain uses TRBV20-1 and TRBJ1-1; no clear D gene. This clonotype originated in a woman in her forties with alopecia areata. Some clones in this sample may be carry-over from other donors' samples. The CDR3 DNA sequence: TGCAGTGCTACCCAGAAATTGAACACTGAAGCTTTCTTT. Amino acid sequence: CSATQKLNTEAFF.